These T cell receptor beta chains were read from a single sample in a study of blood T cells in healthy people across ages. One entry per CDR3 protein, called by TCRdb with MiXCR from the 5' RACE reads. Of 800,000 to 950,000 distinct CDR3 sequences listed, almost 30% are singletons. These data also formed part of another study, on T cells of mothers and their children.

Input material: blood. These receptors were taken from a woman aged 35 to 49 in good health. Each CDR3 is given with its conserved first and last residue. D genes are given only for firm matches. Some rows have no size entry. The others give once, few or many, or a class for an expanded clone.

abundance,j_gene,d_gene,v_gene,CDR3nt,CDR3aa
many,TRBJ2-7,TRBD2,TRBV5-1,TGCGCCAGCAGCTTGGACAGCGGGACTTACGAGCAGTACTTC,CASSLDSGTYEQYF
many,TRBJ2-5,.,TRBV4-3,TGCGCCAGCAGCCAAGTAGGGGCAATCCAAGAGACCCAGTACTTC,CASSQVGAIQETQYF
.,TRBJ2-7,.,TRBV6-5,TGTGCCAGCAGTTACGGTACGGGGCGGTCCTACGAGCAGTACTTC,CASSYGTGRSYEQYF
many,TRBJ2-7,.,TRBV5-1,TGCGCCAGGATAAATTACCCCTACGAGCAGTACTTC,CARINYPYEQYF
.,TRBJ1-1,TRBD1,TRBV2,TGTGCCAGAGCAGGGGGAGACACTGAAGCTTTCTTT,CARAGGDTEAFF
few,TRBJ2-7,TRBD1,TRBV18,TGTGCCAGCTCACGAGGGACAGGAGTCGACGAGCAGTACTTC,CASSRGTGVDEQYF
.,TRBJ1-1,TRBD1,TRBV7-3,TGTGCCAGCAGCTATAAGGGGGACAGCACTGAAGCTTTCTTT,CASSYKGDSTEAFF
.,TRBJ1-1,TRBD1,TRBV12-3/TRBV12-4,TGTGCCAGCAGTTTAGGCCCCGGCACCAGGGGGGCTTTCTTT,CASSLGPGTRGAFF
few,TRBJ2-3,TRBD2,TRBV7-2,TGTGCCAGCAGCTTAGTCCTAGCGGGGGGTGCAGATACGCAGTATTTT,CASSLVLAGGADTQYF
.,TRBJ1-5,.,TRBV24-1,TGTGCCACCAGTGCCGGGGGCGGCAATCAGCCCCAGCATTTT,CATSAGGGNQPQHF
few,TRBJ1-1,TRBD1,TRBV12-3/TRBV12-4,TGTGCCAGCAGTCATAGGACAGGGTGGGTAAAGAACACTGAAGCTTTCTTT,CASSHRTGWVKNTEAFF
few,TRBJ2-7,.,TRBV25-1,TGTGCCAGCAGTGAATATACAGGGGCCCCCGGGGGCGAGCAGTACTTC,CASSEYTGAPGGEQYF
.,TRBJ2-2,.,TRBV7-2,TGTGCCAGCAGCTTAGGCCCCTCGAACACCGGGGAGCTGTTTTTT,CASSLGPSNTGELFF
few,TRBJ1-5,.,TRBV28,TGTGCCAGCAGTTCAGTCTTTGTGTATAGCAATCAGCCCCAGCATTTT,CASSSVFVYSNQPQHF
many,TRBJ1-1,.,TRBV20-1,TGCAGTGCTAGAGAACCGGGACAAAACACTGAAGCTTTCTTT,CSAREPGQNTEAFF
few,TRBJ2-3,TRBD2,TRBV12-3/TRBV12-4,TGTGCCAGCAGGGCCCGGGGGGGCGATCCAGATACGCAGTATTTT,CASRARGGDPDTQYF
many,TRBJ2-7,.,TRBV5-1,TGCGCCAGCAGCGGACCCCACAGGGACTCCTACGAGCAGTACTTC,CASSGPHRDSYEQYF
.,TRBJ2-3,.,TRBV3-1,TGTGCCAGCAGCCAAGATCTAGCTGGCACAGATACGCAGTATTTT,CASSQDLAGTDTQYF
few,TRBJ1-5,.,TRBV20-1,TGCAGTGCTAGGAGACTGACCAATCAGCCCCAGCATTTT,CSARRLTNQPQHF
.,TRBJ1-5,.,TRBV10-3,TGTGCCATCTCGGTCGACAGCAATCAGACCCAGCATTTT,CAISVDSNQTQHF
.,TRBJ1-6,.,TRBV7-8,TGTGCCAGCAGCTTAGTGCTAGGGGAACTAGGGAATTCACCCCTCCACTTT,CASSLVLGELGNSPLHF
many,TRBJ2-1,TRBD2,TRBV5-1,TGCGCCAGCAGCTTAGGGCGGGGGGCGAACAATGAGCAGTTCTTC,CASSLGRGANNEQFF
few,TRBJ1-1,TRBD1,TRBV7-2,TGTGCCAGCAGCTCCCCGGACAGGGTTGAAGCTTTCTTT,CASSSPDRVEAFF
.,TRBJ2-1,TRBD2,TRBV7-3,TGTGCCAGCAGCTTAGAACTAGCGGGGACCAATGAGCAGTTCTTC,CASSLELAGTNEQFF
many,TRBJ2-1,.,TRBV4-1,TGCGCCAGCAGCCAAGGTTTGATGCAGGGCAGGCACAATGAGCAGTTCTTC,CASSQGLMQGRHNEQFF
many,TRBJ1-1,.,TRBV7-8,TGTGCCAGCAGCTTAAGTTCCGGGGTCACTGAAGCTTTCTTT,CASSLSSGVTEAFF
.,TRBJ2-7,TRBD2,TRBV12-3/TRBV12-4,TGTGCCAGCCGGGGGGGGCACGAGCAGTACTTC,CASRGGHEQYF
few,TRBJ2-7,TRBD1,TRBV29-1,TGCAGCGTGGCCGGACAGGTCGGGGAGCAGTACTTC,CSVAGQVGEQYF
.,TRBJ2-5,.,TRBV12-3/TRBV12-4,TGTGCCAGCAGTTTACAGAGCCAGTACCAAGAGACCCAGTACTTC,CASSLQSQYQETQYF
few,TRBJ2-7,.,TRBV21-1,TGTGCCAGCATCTATTTCCCGACAGAATCCTACGAGCAGTACTTC,CASIYFPTESYEQYF
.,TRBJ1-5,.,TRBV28,TGTGCCAGCAGTTTCTACGGCAGGGGAAGCAATCAGCCCCAGCATTTT,CASSFYGRGSNQPQHF
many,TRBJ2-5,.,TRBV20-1,TGCAGTGCTCCCCGCCCTGGCGGAGGGACCCAGTACTTC,CSAPRPGGGTQYF
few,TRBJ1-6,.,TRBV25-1,TGTGCCAGCAGTGAAGTAACAGGGAATTCACCCCTCCACTTT,CASSEVTGNSPLHF
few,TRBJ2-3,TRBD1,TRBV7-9,TGTGCCAGCAGCTTCGGGACAGGGGTTAGAGATACGCAGTATTTT,CASSFGTGVRDTQYF
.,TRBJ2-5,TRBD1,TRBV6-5,TGTGCCAGCAGTTACGACAGGGCCCAAGAGACCCAGTACTTC,CASSYDRAQETQYF
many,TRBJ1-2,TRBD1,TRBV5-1,TGCGCCAGCAGCAACCGGACAGGGGGCCTCACTAACTATGGCTACACCTTC,CASSNRTGGLTNYGYTF